This T cell receptor (beta chain) was observed in a study of T cell responses to AZD1222 COVID-19 vaccine listed by TCRdb under 2021. In terms of the full investigation: TCR sequencing was performed for roughly 250 trial participants, of whom around 210 were given two doses of AZD1222 and about 25 were given two doses of MenACWY control vaccine. Trial participants were enrolled by age into 18-55, 56-69 and 70-plus year subgroups, with roughly 150, 30 and 60 TCR-sequenced participants respectively.

V and J are truncated by 3 bases and 2 bases respectively, leaving an intervening sequence of 18 bases. The CDR3 sequence holds 16 residues, the cysteine and phenylalanine included. The retained sequence is limited to the CDR3, 48 bases, with the frame set at the first base. CDR1 SGDLS and CDR2 YYNGEE are derived from the germline V gene. A word on this clone: No cognate antigen has been identified for it. One base away there is no much larger clone; base qualities are not given.

Points the paper makes about the study in general: Because no day 14 peak-response samples were available, the repertoires could be characterized only after the peak T cell response. Reportedly, almost half of the unique spike-specific TCRs recognized epitopes lying outside the regions that are mutated in the B.1.351 and B.1.1.7 variants. The 56-69-year group was small, and its depth increase did not reach significance, likely because of low power. Participants were mostly white British, with more females than males. The authors suggested clonal diversity may have been underestimated. Conclusions about previously exposed vaccinees are limited, since just a handful of AZD1222 recipients were seropositive for SARS-CoV-2 at baseline. The vaccine-associated CD4 TCRs covered the entire spike protein, and the dominant responses fell in regions 160-218 and 743-854. After two AZD1222 doses, both the breadth and the depth of spike-specific TCRs were significantly higher than at day 0 and than in MenACWY recipients.

Taken with the paper, the label for time point translates to: about 28 days (+/-7) after the second vaccine dose. AZD1222 recipients with second doses at about 4 weeks or about 12 weeks were pooled, because spike-specific TCR depth and breadth did not differ between schedules. Vaccinee samples came from UK trials COV001 and COV002, including a single-blind randomized controlled phase 2/3 trial of AZD1222 (ChAdOx1 nCoV-19) in healthy adults. Trial participant PBMC samples were collected at day 0 and day 28 after the second dose for TCRbeta chain sequencing. The CDR3 regions of human TCRbeta chains were subjected to immunosequencing. In the original analysis: TCRs in the repertoires were matched against a reference library of SARS-CoV-2-specific TCRs that had been generated with the MIRA antigen-specificity platform. Breadth meant the fraction of unique TCRs that were SARS-CoV-2-associated, whereas depth meant the fraction of total T cells that were SARS-CoV-2-associated. Each spike-specific TCR was assigned to its reactive spike region and to a CD4 or CD8 class using the MIRA data. Log10-transformed breadth and depth values were compared by one-way ANOVA with Sidak's multiple comparisons tests. The clones in this table, taken by TCRdb from immuneACCESS, are in-frame only. Not every clone is retained; where verified, under half of the shortfall comes from an unresolved V gene, and the cause of the rest is unknown. Clonal size and the V and J genes are those of that table, whereas D and trimming came from the DNA. Within this sample are about 180,000 clones, with over 90% of them counted one time only. The ten largest clones capture roughly 2% of the sample.

Material: peripheral blood, obtained 28 days after the second AZD1222 dose. The V and J genes are TRBV9 and TRBJ2-7, and perhaps TRBD2 as D gene, on 7 matching bases. This TCR was sampled from an adult who received the AZD1222 COVID-19 vaccine. The nucleotide sequence is TGTGCCAGCAGCGCCCCCGAGGGGGGGGGAGCCTACGAGCAGTACTTC. Its translation is CASSAPEGGGAYEQYF.